This TCR beta chain stems from a study of T-cell reconstitution after alpha-beta-depleted transplantation in children (dated by TCRdb to 2016 to 2018). A note on the overall study: The study quantitatively tracked T-cell immune reconstitution after TCRalphabeta/CD19-depleted allogeneic hematopoietic cell transplantation in children using TCR repertoire profiling. Broader findings and caveats from the paper: Apparently early alphabetaT-cell count recovery about two months after transplant reportedly relied on only several hundred rapidly expanded clones derived from non-depleted graft cells. In some patients, the high TCRbeta diversity seen at day 60 was put down to recipient T cells and intrathymic progenitors that had survived conditioning. Hyperexpanded clone frequencies declined over subsequent months; after one year, T-cell counts and TCRbeta diversity were mostly attributed to newly produced T cells.

V is pared back by 1 base and J by 0 bases, with 10 bases lying between the germline termini. The CDR3 goes from the cysteine to the phenylalanine over 16 residues. Only the CDR3 region is kept as DNA, spanning 48 bases read in frame from base 1. The treatment or condition label corresponds to: allogeneic hematopoietic cell transplantation with graft depleted of TCRalphabeta T cells and CD19 B cells. The children who served as transplant recipients had been given grafts of TCRalphabeta/CD19-depleted allogeneic hematopoietic cells. The library was made by PCR. The sample was run on an Illumina HiSeq 2500. To normalize quantification of the TCRbeta repertoire, the TCR libraries were built with molecular barcoding that relied on unique molecular identifiers. TCRdb passed the public sequencing reads through fastp at Q25 and MiXCR, retaining productive beta sequences. Each record represents a unique CDR3 protein, reported with the most common genes and DNA among its rows. The sample has approximately 800,000 distinct CDR3 sequences on record, under 20% of them singletons. About 5% of the sample belongs to the ten largest clones.

About this clonotype: The clone's antigen remains unknown. Qualities for individual bases were not recorded, and no much larger clone is one base off.

The clonotype was recovered from a male patient younger than 18 who had a stem cell transplant for acute lymphoblastic leukemia, so the T cells may come from the graft donor. Sequenced here: PBMCs, mostly from graft donor cells, sampled 360 days after TCRalphabeta/CD19-depleted stem cell transplant. The sequence links TRBV12-3 or TRBV12-4 to TRBJ1-5; D gene: possibly TRBD1, on 6 matching bases. CDR3 reads: CASSLGGQYSNQPQHF. The bases are TGTGCCAGCAGTTTAGGGGGACAATATAGCAATCAGCCCCAGCATTTT.